This is a list of T cell receptor beta chains from one sample in a study of T cells in Graves' hyperthyroidism and ophthalmopathy. TCRdb re-derived calls from the multiplex PCR reads in MiXCR, one entry per CDR3 protein. Among around 400,000 distinct CDR3 sequences listed, 15% to 19% were seen once. Specimen: blood. The receptors shown here come from a woman between 18 and 30 years old with Graves' hyperthyroidism that later progressed to Graves' ophthalmopathy. The CDR3 runs from the conserved cysteine through the conserved F or W. The order of the fields is D gene, V gene, J gene, clone size, CDR3 DNA, CDR3 protein. A D gene is named only where the DNA matches it firmly. Some rows have no size entry. The others give once, few or many, or a class for an expanded clone.

TRBD1	TRBV28	TRBJ2-5	many	TGTGCCAGCAGTTTCACCGGGACAGGGCTTCAAGAGACCCAGTACTTC	CASSFTGTGLQETQYF
NA	TRBV20-1	TRBJ1-5	many	TGCAGTGTTGCACCCGGGTTTGGGAATCAGCCCCAGCATTTT	CSVAPGFGNQPQHF
TRBD2	TRBV7-2	TRBJ2-5	NA	TGTGCCAGCAGCTTAATGGCTAGCGGGAGCGAGACCCAGTACTTC	CASSLMASGSETQYF
NA	TRBV3-1	TRBJ1-3	many	TGTGCCAGCAGCCAAATTCCGACGGACCCTGGAAACACCATATATTTT	CASSQIPTDPGNTIYF
NA	TRBV11-2	TRBJ1-6	many	TGTGGAGTAATGGGGGACTCACCCCTCCACTTT	CGVMGDSPLHF
NA	TRBV20-1	TRBJ1-5	NA	TGCAGTGCTTGGGTCAGGCCTTATAGCAATCAGCCCCAGCATTTT	CSAWVRPYSNQPQHF
NA	TRBV5-4	TRBJ1-5	NA	TGTGCCAGCAGCTTGATCAGGAGCAATCAGCCCCAGCATTTT	CASSLIRSNQPQHF
TRBD1	TRBV28	TRBJ2-7	many	TGTGCCAGCAGTGACGGGACAGGGGCTTACGAGCAGTACTTC	CASSDGTGAYEQYF
TRBD1	TRBV3-1	TRBJ1-4	many	TGTGCCAGCAGCCTTCGGACAGGGGACGAAAAACTGTTTTTT	CASSLRTGDEKLFF
NA	TRBV7-6	TRBJ2-7	many	TGTGCCAGCAGCTTAGTCCAGGGGTCATCCTACGAGCAGTACTTC	CASSLVQGSSYEQYF
NA	TRBV15	TRBJ2-7	many	TGTGCCACCAGCAGAGATCGGACCTACGAGCAGTACTTC	CATSRDRTYEQYF
NA	TRBV12-3/TRBV12-4	TRBJ1-4	NA	TGTGCCAGCAGTTTAGCCGGGCTTAATGAAAAACTGTTTTTT	CASSLAGLNEKLFF
TRBD1	TRBV5-8	TRBJ2-3	few	TGTGCCAGCAGCTTGCGGGACAGGGTCCTAGATACGCAGTATTTT	CASSLRDRVLDTQYF
NA	TRBV6-2/TRBV6-3	TRBJ2-1	NA	TGTGCCAGCAGGAACCGGGCCCCCTCCGATGAGCAGTTCTTC	CASRNRAPSDEQFF
NA	TRBV3-1	TRBJ2-5	many	TGTGCCAGCAGCCCATCGGGGGCGAGAACCCAAGAGACCCAGTACTTC	CASSPSGARTQETQYF
NA	TRBV7-2	TRBJ1-1	many	TGTGCCAGCAGCTTCCTATCTGAAACGGGAGCTTTCTTT	CASSFLSETGAFF
TRBD1	TRBV7-9	TRBJ2-5	many	TGTGCCAGCAGCCACCGGGACAGGGGGGAGACCCAGTACTTC	CASSHRDRGETQYF
TRBD2	TRBV2	TRBJ2-7	many	TGTGCCAGCAGTGCACTAGCGAGCGAGCAGTACTTC	CASSALASEQYF
TRBD2	TRBV15	TRBJ2-3	few	TGTGCCACCAGCAGAGACCCCGCGCTAGCGGGAGGCCCGGCAGATACGCAGTATTTT	CATSRDPALAGGPADTQYF
TRBD1	TRBV20-1	TRBJ1-1	many	TGCAGCCCCGGACAGGGGGCGGACGAAGCTTTCTTT	CSPGQGADEAFF
NA	TRBV11-2	TRBJ2-3	many	TGTGCCAGCAGCTCCCCCAGACAGTCTTTTAGCACAGATACGCAGTATTTT	CASSSPRQSFSTDTQYF
TRBD2	TRBV6-2/TRBV6-3	TRBJ2-3	many	TGTGCCAGCAGCCGGGGGACTAGCAGCACAGATACGCAGTATTTT	CASSRGTSSTDTQYF
NA	TRBV20-1	TRBJ2-5	many	TGCAGTGCTAGAGAAGGCTCCGGGGTACAAGAGACCCAGTACTTC	CSAREGSGVQETQYF
NA	TRBV28	TRBJ2-7	many	TGTGCCAGCAGTTTAGAACTGAGCTCCTACGAGCAGTACTTC	CASSLELSSYEQYF
TRBD1	TRBV6-6	TRBJ2-2	few	TGTGCCAGCAGTTACTCCACAGGGGGCAGCAAGAACACCGGGGAGCTGTTTTTT	CASSYSTGGSKNTGELFF
NA	TRBV20-1	TRBJ1-2	many	TGCAGTGCTAGGGCCTATGGCTACACCTTC	CSARAYGYTF
NA	TRBV11-1	TRBJ2-3	NA	TGTGCCAGCAGCTTAGCTAATACGGGGTCCGGGGATACGCAGTATTTT	CASSLANTGSGDTQYF
TRBD2	TRBV20-1	TRBJ2-1	many	TGCAGTGGTATGGAGCGGGAGTATGAGCAGTTCTTC	CSGMEREYEQFF
NA	TRBV7-9	TRBJ2-1	many	TGTGCCAGCAGCCTTTCTACTAGTTCCAATGAGCAGTTCTTC	CASSLSTSSNEQFF
NA	TRBV12-3/TRBV12-4	TRBJ2-1	many	TGTGCCAGCAGTTTCGTCGCCGACAATGAGCAGTTCTTC	CASSFVADNEQFF
TRBD2	TRBV20-1	TRBJ2-1	many	TGCAGTGCTAGGGGCGGGACTAGCCGATACAATGAGCAGTTCTTC	CSARGGTSRYNEQFF
NA	TRBV6-2/TRBV6-3	TRBJ2-7	many	TGTGCCAGCAGTAACACCTACGAGCAGTACTTC	CASSNTYEQYF
NA	TRBV15	TRBJ2-7	few	TGTGCCACCAGCAGAGGGTTCGGAGGGCCCGGCTACGAGCAGTACTTC	CATSRGFGGPGYEQYF
TRBD1	TRBV12-3/TRBV12-4	TRBJ2-7	NA	TGTGCCAGCAGTACCACCGGGACAGGGTTGGACGAGCAGTACTTC	CASSTTGTGLDEQYF
NA	TRBV30	TRBJ1-4	many	TGTGCCTGGAGTGTACGCGGGATAAATGAAAAACTGTTTTTT	CAWSVRGINEKLFF
NA	TRBV6-1	TRBJ2-7	NA	TGTGCCACCAACGGTAGACTTCCCCGCGAGCAGTACTTC	CATNGRLPREQYF
TRBD2	TRBV11-2	TRBJ2-3	many	TGTGCCAGCAGCTTAGACAGGATATTAGCGGGAGCGTCCGTAATGGCAGATACGCAGTATTTT	CASSLDRILAGASVMADTQYF
TRBD2	TRBV13	TRBJ2-7	NA	TGTGCCAGCAGCACGGGACTAGCGGGACCCTACGAGCAGTACTTC	CASSTGLAGPYEQYF
TRBD2	TRBV6-1	TRBJ2-3	few	TGTGCCAGCAAGGGGTGGCGGGAGGGTATCCCAGATACGCAGTATTTT	CASKGWREGIPDTQYF
TRBD1	TRBV28	TRBJ1-3	many	TGTGCCAGCAGAACAGGGGCCCGAAACACCATATATTTT	CASRTGARNTIYF
TRBD2	TRBV7-9	TRBJ2-1	many	TGTGCCAGCAGCCTAGCGGGAGGCCATGAGCAGTTCTTC	CASSLAGGHEQFF
NA	TRBV7-3	TRBJ1-6	few	TGTGCCAGCAGCTTATTCGGGACGGCCACTTCACCCCTCCACTTT	CASSLFGTATSPLHF
NA	TRBV9	TRBJ1-3	few	TGTGCCAGCAGCGTAGCTACGGTTCCAGGAGACACCATATATTTT	CASSVATVPGDTIYF
NA	TRBV28	TRBJ1-2	many	TGTGCCAGCAGGATGAATACAGGGCCTCGCTATGGCTACACCTTC	CASRMNTGPRYGYTF
TRBD1	TRBV5-1	TRBJ2-2	many	TGCGCCAGCAGCCTTCAGGGGGCTGACGGGGAGCTGTTTTTT	CASSLQGADGELFF
TRBD1	TRBV7-9	TRBJ1-4	many	TGTGCCAGCAGCTCCCGGACAGGCAGGGAAAAACTGTTTTTT	CASSSRTGREKLFF
NA	TRBV15	TRBJ2-7	many	TGTGCCACCAGCCCGGATACCGCGCCAGGGGACGAGCAGTACTTC	CATSPDTAPGDEQYF
NA	TRBV10-3	TRBJ1-2	many	TGTGCGACTCGGTCAGGGCCCAGCTATGCTAACTATGGCTACACCTTC	CATRSGPSYANYGYTF
TRBD1	TRBV2	TRBJ2-4	many	TGTGCCAGCAGTCGACAGGGGGTAGCCAAAAACATTCAGTACTTC	CASSRQGVAKNIQYF
TRBD1	TRBV14	TRBJ2-7	few	TGTGCCAGCAGCCAAGGGGACAGGGGGGGCCACGAGCAGTACTTC	CASSQGDRGGHEQYF